These 16 T cell receptor beta chains were all obtained from the same sample, sequenced in a study of control samples from healthy donors and cancer patients. Repertoires were generated with immunoSEQ multiplex PCR, while TCRdb's copy carries only in-frame clones and drops some. The sample includes roughly 150,000 clones, approximately 91% of them seen just once. Sequenced: blood. The receptor source for this set is a man younger than 40 in good health.

The CDR3, as DNA: TGTGCCAGCAGCTTGGGACAGCAAGAGACCCAGTACTTC. It translates to CASSLGQQETQYF. The genes are TRBV9 and TRBJ2-5; 7 bases are shared with TRBD1. Per germline, CDR1 SGDLS and CDR2 YYNGEE. Losses at the gene ends were 4 bases for V and 2 bases for J; bases not matched to a gene: 2. CDR3 length: 13 amino acids.

About this clone itself: Different DNA sequences within this sample yield the same CDR3. The V gene is TRBV9, the J gene TRBJ2-3; TRBD2 matches 14 bases. The CDR3 spans 15 residues. Germline trimming cut 2 bases from V and 5 bases from J; bases unmatched to any gene: 1. Germline lookup yields CDR1 SGDLS and CDR2 YYNGEE. The CDR3 loop is CASSVGLAGGDTQYF. DNA of the CDR3: TGTGCCAGCAGCGTCGGACTAGCGGGGGGAGATACGCAGTATTTT.

The chain couples TRBV4-3 to TRBJ2-7, with D tentatively TRBD1 (5 bases). CDR1 and CDR2 (germline): LGHNA, YSLEER. The length of the CDR3 is 13 residues. The V end lost 0 bases, the J end lost 6 bases, and 9 bases lay between the germline ends. CDR3 nucleotide sequence: TGCGCCAGCAGCCAAGATAGGGGCTCCGAGCAGTACTTC. It specifies CASSQDRGSEQYF.

The chain couples TRBV6-2 or TRBV6-3 to TRBJ2-1; 15 bases agree with TRBD2. This CDR3 has 15 amino acids. Germline CDR1 is MNHEY and CDR2 is SVGEGT. V gave up 4 bases and J gave up 14 bases; unmatched junction bases: 9. CDR3 nucleotide sequence: TGTGCCAGCAGTTTCTGGACTAGCGGGGGGGCGAAGAAGTTCTTC. Amino acids: CASSFWTSGGAKKFF.

The gene calls are TRBV2 and TRBJ1-1; 8 nucleotides agree with TRBD1. The CDR3 is 11 amino acids. Germline lookup yields CDR1 SNHLY and CDR2 FYNNEI. The J segment lost 14 bases and the V segment lost 8 bases, leaving 10 bases of the junction unmatched. The CDR3 bases are TGTGCCAGCCGGGGGGACAGGTCCGACTTCTTT. Translation: CASRGDRSDFF.

The V call is TRBV6-2 or TRBV6-3, the J call TRBJ2-3; 7 bases agree with TRBD1. The CDR3 totals 16 residues. Germline trimming cut 0 bases from V and 1 base from J; bases unmatched to any gene: 4. CDR1 and CDR2 (germline): MNHEY, SVGEGT. CDR3 sequence (DNA): TGTGCCAGCAGTTACTCCTTAGGGGGCGGCACAGATACGCAGTATTTT. As protein: CASSYSLGGGTDTQYF.

The J gene is TRBJ2-5, the V gene TRBV18; 15 bases are a match to TRBD2. The germline V gene encodes CDR1 KGHSH and CDR2 LQKENI. The CDR3 extends over 18 amino acids. V trimming: 5 bases; J trimming: 5 bases; junction bases outside the gene matches: 12. The CDR3 loop is CASSSGLAGGPSVETQYF. The CDR3 DNA follows: TGTGCCAGCTCATCTGGACTAGCGGGGGGGCCTTCAGTGGAGACCCAGTACTTC.

The chain carries TRBV19 and TRBJ2-1; possible D gene TRBD1, 6 bases. Trimming cost V 5 bases and J 7 bases, with 18 bases left between them. CDR1 is LNHDA and CDR2 is SQIVND in the germline V gene (reference sequence). CDR3 size: 15 residues. CDR3 loop: CASSGGKEGQNEQFF. As DNA, the CDR3 is TGTGCCAGTAGTGGGGGAAAGGAAGGACAGAATGAGCAGTTCTTC.

This clone was counted a single time. The rearrangement links TRBV28 to TRBJ2-3; D unresolved. The germline V gene has CDR1 MDHEN and CDR2 SYDVKM. V dropped 7 bases and J dropped 2 bases, with 4 bases sitting between them. CDR3 length equals 11 residues. CDR3 in amino acids: CASTDTDTQYF. DNA for the CDR3: TGTGCCAGCACCGACACAGATACGCAGTATTTT.

The chain recombines TRBV4-3 with TRBJ1-6; no definite D call. CDR3 length: 15 residues. Germline CDR1 reads LGHNA; CDR2 reads YSLEER. Trimming took 0 bases from V and 5 from J, leaving 8 bases between them. Written as DNA, the CDR3 is TGCGCCAGCAGCCAAGATCGGAGTAATAATTCACCCCTCCACTTT. It yields the protein CASSQDRSNNSPLHF.

V is TRBV19 and J is TRBJ1-6, with TRBD1 matching 7 bases. Germline loops: CDR1 LNHDA, CDR2 SQIVND (reference sequence). This CDR3 region has 17 residues. Trimming at V came to 1 base and at J to 11 bases, leaving 14 bases not matched to a gene. The CDR3 nucleotides are TGTGCCAGTAGTATAGTTGGAGGGGGCGACATCAAGCCACCCCTCCACTTT. Translating it yields CASSIVGGGDIKPPLHF.

J is TRBJ2-7 and V is TRBV19; a weak D match, TRBD2 (5 bases). The V gene's germline CDR1 is LNHDA and CDR2 SQIVND (reference sequence). CDR3 length equals 15 residues. V was clipped by 1 base and J by 2 bases, with 12 bases between them. The CDR3 reads CASSIGPGYPYEQYF. The CDR3 DNA reads TGTGCCAGTAGTATAGGCCCGGGATACCCCTACGAGCAGTACTTC.

This clone is medium-sized (0.01 to 0.1%) in the sample. The chain links TRBV30 to TRBJ1-6, with a tentative D call TRBD1 (6 bases). CDR3 length: 14 residues. Trimming pared 3 bases from V and 9 bases from J, leaving 15 bases between. From germline, CDR1 is GTSNPN and CDR2 SVGIG (reference sequence). The CDR3 region has the DNA TGTGCCTGGAGGGGGGAGGGGGATACTTCACCCCTCCACTTT. Protein product: CAWRGEGDTSPLHF.

The gene calls are TRBV7-6 and TRBJ2-6, with 10 bases matching TRBD1. Germline V gene sequence: CDR1 SGHVS, CDR2 FNYEAQ. This CDR3 is built from 19 residues. Unmatched junction bases numbered 15, after V lost 6 bases and J lost 4 bases. CDR3 DNA sequence: TGTGCCAGCAGTCAGAACCCCGGGACAGGGGTATCGGGGGCCAACGTCCTGACTTTC. It translates to CASSQNPGTGVSGANVLTF.

This chain links TRBV5-1 with TRBJ2-2; TRBD2 matches at 16 bases. Losses at the gene ends were 0 bases for V and 3 bases for J; bases not matched to a gene: 8. The germline CDR1 and CDR2 sequences are SGHRS and YFSETQ. This CDR3 has 20 amino acids. Here the CDR3 reads CASSLAPGTSGRGYTGELFF. In DNA form, the CDR3 reads TGCGCCAGCAGCTTGGCCCCCGGGACTAGCGGGAGGGGATACACCGGGGAGCTGTTTTTT.

The chain joins TRBV4-3 to TRBJ1-5, with TRBD1 matching over 10 bases. The V segment lost 4 bases and the J segment 5 bases; nucleotides outside the gene matches: 2. CDR3 size: 14 residues. Germline values: CDR1 LGHNA, CDR2 YSLEER. In DNA, the CDR3 is TGCGCCAGCAGCCCAGGACAGGGGGATCAGCCCCAGCATTTT. This translates into CASSPGQGDQPQHF.